Listed here is a single T cell receptor beta chain. Its antigen specificity is not known. Per-base qualities were not stored, and no clone one base away is much larger. The cohort was made up of several hundred healthy bone marrow donors. At the time of sampling, every cohort member was nominally healthy, though immune exposures that went unrecorded were likely present. The donor tested CMV seronegative and was one of the 352 seronegative cohort members. A peripheral blood sample was collected from each donor, and TCR beta sequencing was performed on peripheral blood mononuclear cells. The Qiagen DNeasy Blood Extraction Kit was used to extract genomic DNA from the blood cell samples. The data derive from a study of cytomegalovirus exposure and HLA in healthy donors (dated by TCRdb to 2016 to 2017). Background for the entire study: In an earlier analysis of several hundred of the donors, around 300 Gb of sequence data and some 120 million unique TCR beta sequences from roughly 200 million T cells were reported. An early release that covered fewer than 750 HLA-typed donors contained 250 to 350 gigabases of sequencing data and 65 million to 100 million unique TCR sequences. Of the roughly 400 genotyped donors, 80% to 90% were placed in the genetic ancestry cluster associated with self-reported Caucasian donors. The aim of the study was to test whether cataloging public T cell receptors could identify signatures of past pathogen exposure. The T cell repertoires of 666 subjects were profiled by immunosequencing and related to cytomegalovirus serostatus. Besides the first cohort of some 670 subjects, a separate validation cohort made up of 120 different subjects was used. The study combined high-throughput TCR immunosequencing, statistical association of individual TCRs with disease status, and machine learning to predict cytomegalovirus infection status. A later analysis re-analyzed previously published TCR beta repertoires from about 600 donors and added high-resolution HLA genotyping to study TCR occurrence patterns. Rather than using new phenotypic data, the later analysis identified candidate immune exposures from TCR beta sequences and from how often those sequences occurred across donors. To decide whether each TCR beta V gene segment behaved as functional or pseudogenic, an earlier analysis of some 600 of the donors relied on high-throughput TCR beta sequencing. Donor age, sex, ethnicity and CMV serostatus were compiled together with the repertoire data. A later genetic analysis took genome-wide SNP genotypes for about 60% of the roughly 670 donors and used that subset as a discovery cohort. Every discovery cohort repertoire had been produced on one sequencing platform. Both class I and class II loci were covered by HLA typing, at four-digit resolution. The number of typed donors differed by locus: about 620-640 for A, B, C, DRB1 and DQB1; 500 to 550 for DQA1; roughly 600 for DPA1; and 450 to 480 for DPB1. Because of strong linkage in the cohort, five DR-DQ haplotypes were treated as single units for association and clustering. On average, 235,054 unique TCR beta nucleotide sequences were sequenced per donor among some 430 genotyped donors of the cohort, with 15% to 20% of those sequences being non-productive. The study at large found these results: At a false discovery rate of 0.05, a later analysis linked 15,000 to 20,000 TCR beta sequences to specific HLA alleles. A cluster of highly shared sequence variants was judged likely to represent a technical artifact of the sequencing pipeline. In both the original and validation cohorts, the classifier was reported to diagnose cytomegalovirus status with high specificity and sensitivity. Strong co-occurrence of HLA alleles, especially DR and DQ, made assigning TCR associations to individual alleles difficult. The authors suggested that the approach could potentially be generalized to other disease states and immunological phenotypes. An association between a missense DCLRE1C variant and V-gene and J-gene trimming of TCR beta chains was found in a later genetic analysis and replicated in an independent cohort. A later analysis reported that several top co-occurrence clusters appeared linked to parvovirus B19, influenza, CMV and Epstein-Barr virus. Most TCR sequences were observed very rarely across donors, whereas some public TCRs were present in many individuals. In a later analysis, most CMV-associated TCR beta chains were found to appear HLA-restricted, with HLA associations seemingly driven largely by CMV exposure. A further reported finding was that TCR beta sequences accurately predicted the HLA-A and HLA-B alleles for most subjects in the first cohort. A later analysis found that TCR association rates varied across HLA loci, with DRB1 alleles showing the most associated TCRs and HLA-C alleles the fewest. An earlier analysis of approximately 500 of the donors showed that most TCR beta V segments appeared in productive rearrangements either about 87% or about 30% of the time, which broadly matched IMGT annotations. The 87-base-pair reads could not distinguish some IMGT-functional V segments, including TRBV6-2 and TRBV6-3, so those segments were excluded. In vitro tests confirmed that a few of the cytomegalovirus-associated TCR beta chains recognize cytomegalovirus antigens. Correlated functional status among segregating V segments might reflect linkage disequilibrium, but an unknown experimental factor could not be ruled out. Compared with the approximately 670-donor mean, donors in an Asian-associated ancestry cluster had fewer N-insertions in productive TCRs, according to a later genetic analysis. Roughly uniform sequencing depth across donors was assumed in presence/absence analyses, although this assumption may not hold. The study gave a list of some 150 TCR beta chains associated with cytomegalovirus. Because counts were too low, approximately 18 rarely observed V segments, including chromosome 9 orphons, were excluded from the earlier analysis of about 500 of the donors. CMV serostatus was the only immune exposure information available for the cohort. In a later analysis, HLA-associated TCR beta chains showed more clonal expansion and lower generation probabilities than non-associated chains that were equally common. Only TCR beta chains were sequenced in this cohort, and the absence of alpha or paired-chain data limited detectable features. Because some donors lacked HLA typing at each locus, the association tests relied only on the typed subset.

The protocol used for the library was the immunoSEQ multiplex PCR assay. For the multiplex PCR, a mixture combining 60 forward primers for TCR Vbeta segments and 13 reverse primers for TCR Jbeta segments was used. Amplification of the CDR3 region of rearranged TCR beta genes was performed with a multiplex PCR assay on genomic DNA. The Illumina HiSeq System was used to sequence the amplified TCR beta libraries as 87-base-pair reads. Turning to the authors' computational methods: A later analysis tallied approximately 87 million unique TCR beta chains across the 550 to 850 repertoires, and around 10 million of those chains were shared by two or more donors. To remove PCR and sequencing errors, raw reads were error-corrected and collapsed into unique sequences using a nearest-neighbor algorithm that merged closely related sequences. V, D and J gene segments were assigned by aligning CDR3 sequences to IMGT reference sequences. Each retained sequence needed at least a six-nucleotide match to both a V gene segment and a J gene segment. Rearrangements were classified as productive when the CDR3 lacked stop codons and remained in frame with V and J, and all other rearrangements were classified as non-productive. CDR3 was defined according to IMGT convention as the region running from the second conserved V-encoded cysteine to the conserved J-encoded phenylalanine. Sequences without an unambiguous match to a single V gene segment were excluded from the earlier analysis of several hundred of the donors. An earlier analysis of 587 of the donors called V segments functional above 56.7% productive rearrangements and segregating when the between-donor standard deviation exceeded 5%. A statistical classification framework was built to diagnose cytomegalovirus status from the catalog of TCR beta chain sequences. In a later analysis, V and J genes were assigned by comparing TCR nucleotide sequences against IMGT/GENE-DB human TR gene sequences. The TCRdist pipeline was used in a later analysis to assign CDR3 sequences and most-parsimonious VDJ recombination scenarios. In a later analysis, each TCR beta chain was defined by its CDR3 amino acid sequence together with its V-gene family, and reads without a unique V-gene family were excluded. In a later analysis, fewer than 600 highly shared, low-generation-probability nucleotide sequences were removed to address suspected cross-contamination and a sequencing artifact. A later analysis calculated a clonal expansion index for each public chain from normalized within-repertoire ranks of inferred template counts. A later analysis computed generation probabilities with a VDJ recombination model fitted to out-of-frame rearrangements, and checked the results against IGoR. Hypergeometric tests were used in a later analysis to score TCR-TCR, TCR-HLA and TCR-CMV co-occurrence, with a repertoire-size bias correction applied to the TCR pairs. In a later analysis, false discovery rates were estimated by permuting HLA or CMV assignments 20 times. A later analysis grouped co-occurring TCRs with DBSCAN, adding TCRdist sequence similarity when clustering within HLA-allele-positive subsets. For co-occurrence clustering, repertoires with fewer than 30,000 or more than 120,000 public chains were excluded, along with roughly 5 repertoires with anomalous nucleotide sharing. TCRdb holds this immuneACCESS table with in-frame rearrangements only. Some clones are missing; in checked studies, unresolved V genes explain under half, and the rest has no known cause. Clone size and the V and J calls come from that table; the DNA yielded D and trimming. For this sample the table gives 150,000 or so clones, of which 75% to 85% were detected only once. Roughly 2.4% of the sample belongs to the ten largest clones.

Sequences SEHNR (CDR1) and FQNEAQ (CDR2) are obtained from the germline V gene (reference sequence). V is trimmed back by 3 bases and J by 7 bases, and the junction contains 5 bases that no gene match accounts for. The CDR3 measures 13 amino acids from cysteine to phenylalanine. The kept DNA is CDR3 alone, 39 bases in frame from the first base. The TCR originated in a man aged 50-59 years in good health and CMV-seronegative. Recombination linked TRBV7-9 to TRBJ1-2; 7 bases in between match TRBD1. The sequenced sample consisted of PBMCs. The DNA sequence is TGTGCCAGCAGCTTCCGGGACAGAGGTGGCTACACCTTC. It is translated as CASSFRDRGGYTF.